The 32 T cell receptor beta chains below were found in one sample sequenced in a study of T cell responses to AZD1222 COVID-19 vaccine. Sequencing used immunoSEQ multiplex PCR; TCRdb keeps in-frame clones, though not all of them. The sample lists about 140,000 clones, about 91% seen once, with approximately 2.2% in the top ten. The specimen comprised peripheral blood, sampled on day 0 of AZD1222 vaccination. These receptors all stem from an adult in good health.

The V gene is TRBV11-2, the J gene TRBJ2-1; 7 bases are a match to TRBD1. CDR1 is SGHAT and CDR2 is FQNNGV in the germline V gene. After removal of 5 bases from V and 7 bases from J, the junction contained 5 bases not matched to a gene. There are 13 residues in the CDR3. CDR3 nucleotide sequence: TGTGCCAGCAGCCGGACGACAGGGAATGAGCAGTTCTTC. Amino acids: CASSRTTGNEQFF.

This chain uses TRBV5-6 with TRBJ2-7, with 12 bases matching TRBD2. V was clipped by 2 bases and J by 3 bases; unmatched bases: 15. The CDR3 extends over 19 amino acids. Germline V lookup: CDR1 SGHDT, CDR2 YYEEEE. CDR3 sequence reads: CASSLKTSGSLPTYYEQYF. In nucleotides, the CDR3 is TGTGCCAGCAGCTTAAAGACTAGCGGGAGCCTCCCAACTTACTACGAGCAGTACTTC.

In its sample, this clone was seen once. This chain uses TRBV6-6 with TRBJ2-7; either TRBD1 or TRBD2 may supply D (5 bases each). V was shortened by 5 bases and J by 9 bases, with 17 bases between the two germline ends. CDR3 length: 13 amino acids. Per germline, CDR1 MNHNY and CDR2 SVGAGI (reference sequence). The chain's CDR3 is CASSLRDPPGQYF. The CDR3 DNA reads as TGTGCCAGCAGTCTGAGGGACCCTCCCGGGCAGTACTTC.

This CDR3 reads CASSIGQGPYGYTF. The CDR3 region has the DNA TGTGCCAGTAGTATTGGACAGGGCCCCTATGGCTACACCTTC. V is TRBV19 and J is TRBJ1-2, with 8 bases that match TRBD1. There are 14 residues in the CDR3. The trim removed 3 bases at V and 4 bases at J, leaving 4 bases unmatched. Germline V gene sequence: CDR1 LNHDA, CDR2 SQIVND (reference sequence).

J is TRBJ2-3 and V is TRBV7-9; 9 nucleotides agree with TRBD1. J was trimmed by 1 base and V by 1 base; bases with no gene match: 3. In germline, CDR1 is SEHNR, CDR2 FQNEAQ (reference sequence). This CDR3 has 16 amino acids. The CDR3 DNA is TGTGCCAGCAGCTTAGGACAGGGGGTTGGCACAGATACGCAGTATTTT. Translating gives CASSLGQGVGTDTQYF.

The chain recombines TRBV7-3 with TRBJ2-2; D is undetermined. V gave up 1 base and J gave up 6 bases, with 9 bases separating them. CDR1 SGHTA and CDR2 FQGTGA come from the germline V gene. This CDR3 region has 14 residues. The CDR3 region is CASSLMGKAGELFF. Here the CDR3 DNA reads TGTGCCAGCAGCTTAATGGGGAAAGCCGGGGAGCTGTTTTTT.

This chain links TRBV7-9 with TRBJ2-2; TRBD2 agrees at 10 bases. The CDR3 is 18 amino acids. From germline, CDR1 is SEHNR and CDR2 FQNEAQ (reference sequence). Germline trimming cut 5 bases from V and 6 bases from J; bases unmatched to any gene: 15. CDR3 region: CASSRGLAEGQGSGELFF. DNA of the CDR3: TGTGCCAGCAGCCGAGGACTAGCGGAGGGCCAGGGCTCCGGGGAGCTGTTTTTT.

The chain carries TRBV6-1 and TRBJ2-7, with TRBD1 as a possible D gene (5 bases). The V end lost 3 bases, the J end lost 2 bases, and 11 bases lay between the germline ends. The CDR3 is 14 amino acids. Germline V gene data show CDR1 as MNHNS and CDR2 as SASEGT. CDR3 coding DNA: TGTGCCAGCAGTGAGTGGCAGGGCGCCTACGAGCAGTACTTC. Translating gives CASSEWQGAYEQYF.

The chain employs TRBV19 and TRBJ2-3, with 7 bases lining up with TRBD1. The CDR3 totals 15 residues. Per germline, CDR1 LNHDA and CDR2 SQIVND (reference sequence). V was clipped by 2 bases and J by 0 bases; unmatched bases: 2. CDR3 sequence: CASSIMGQSTDTQYF. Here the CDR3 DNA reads TGTGCCAGTAGTATAATGGGACAGAGCACAGATACGCAGTATTTT.

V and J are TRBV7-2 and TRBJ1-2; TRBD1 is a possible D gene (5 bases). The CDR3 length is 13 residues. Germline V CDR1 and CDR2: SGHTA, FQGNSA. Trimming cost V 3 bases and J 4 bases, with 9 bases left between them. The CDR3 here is CASSLGQVYGYTF. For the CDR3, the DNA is TGTGCCAGCAGCTTGGGGCAGGTCTATGGCTACACCTTC.

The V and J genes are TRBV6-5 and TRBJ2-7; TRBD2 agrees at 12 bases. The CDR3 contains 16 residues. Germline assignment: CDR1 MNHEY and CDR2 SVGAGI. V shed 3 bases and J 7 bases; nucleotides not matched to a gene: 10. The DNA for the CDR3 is TGTGCCAGCAGTTATTCCTCCGCTAGCGGGAGGGGTGAGCAGTACTTC. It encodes CASSYSSASGRGEQYF.

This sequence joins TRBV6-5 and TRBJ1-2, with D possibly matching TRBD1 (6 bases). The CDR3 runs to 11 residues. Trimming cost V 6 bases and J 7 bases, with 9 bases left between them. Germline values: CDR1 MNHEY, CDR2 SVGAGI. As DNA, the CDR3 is TGTGCCAGCAGGAGGGGGGGTGGCTACACCTTC. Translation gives CASRRGGGYTF.

In DNA form, the CDR3 reads TGTGCTAGTGGTTTGGTAGGGAGGGGTTTAAGGGTAAACACTGAAGCTTTCTTT. Protein: CASGLVGRGLRVNTEAFF. The chain combines TRBV12-5 with TRBJ1-1, with D maybe TRBD1 (5 bases). The CDR3 totals 18 residues. CDR1 is LGHNT, CDR2 FRNRAP, per germline. V was trimmed by 0 bases and J by 2 bases, leaving 19 bases between them.

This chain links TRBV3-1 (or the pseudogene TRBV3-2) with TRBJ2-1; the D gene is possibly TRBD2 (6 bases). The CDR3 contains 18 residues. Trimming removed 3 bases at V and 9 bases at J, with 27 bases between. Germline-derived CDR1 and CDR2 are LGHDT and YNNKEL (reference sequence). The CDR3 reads CASSHSTRFDGMGGEQFF. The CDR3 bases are TGTGCCAGCAGCCACTCTACCCGCTTTGACGGTATGGGGGGTGAGCAGTTCTTC.

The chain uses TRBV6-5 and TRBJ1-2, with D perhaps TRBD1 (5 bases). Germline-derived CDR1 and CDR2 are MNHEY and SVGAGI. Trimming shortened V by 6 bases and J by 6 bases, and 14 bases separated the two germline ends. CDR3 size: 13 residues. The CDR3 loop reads CASSRDSGHGYTF. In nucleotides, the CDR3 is TGTGCCAGCAGCCGTGACAGTGGACATGGCTACACCTTC.

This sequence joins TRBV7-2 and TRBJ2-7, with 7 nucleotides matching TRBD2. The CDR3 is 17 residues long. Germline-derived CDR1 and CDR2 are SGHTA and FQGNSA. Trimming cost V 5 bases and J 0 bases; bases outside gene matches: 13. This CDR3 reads CASSLSPIGGGSYEQYF. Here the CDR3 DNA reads TGTGCCAGCAGCCTTAGCCCTATTGGCGGGGGCTCCTACGAGCAGTACTTC. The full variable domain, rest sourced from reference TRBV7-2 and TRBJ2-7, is GAGVSQSPSNKVTEKGKDVELRCDPISGHTALYWYRQSLGQGLEFLIYFQGNSAPDKSGLPSDRFSAERTGGSVSTLTIQRTQQEDSAVYLCASSLSPIGGGSYEQYFGPGTRLTVT.

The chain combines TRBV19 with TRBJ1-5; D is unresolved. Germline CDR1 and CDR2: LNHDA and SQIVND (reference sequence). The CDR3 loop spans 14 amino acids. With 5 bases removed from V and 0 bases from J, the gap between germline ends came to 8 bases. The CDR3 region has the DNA TGTGCCAGTAGTCCAGGTTATAGCAATCAGCCCCAGCATTTT. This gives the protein CASSPGYSNQPQHF.

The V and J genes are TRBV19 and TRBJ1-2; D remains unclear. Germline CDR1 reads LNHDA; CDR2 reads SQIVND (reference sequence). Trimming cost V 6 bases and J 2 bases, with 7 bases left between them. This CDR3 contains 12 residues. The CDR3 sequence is CASRSGNYGYTF. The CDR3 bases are TGTGCCAGTAGGTCGGGGAACTATGGCTACACCTTC.

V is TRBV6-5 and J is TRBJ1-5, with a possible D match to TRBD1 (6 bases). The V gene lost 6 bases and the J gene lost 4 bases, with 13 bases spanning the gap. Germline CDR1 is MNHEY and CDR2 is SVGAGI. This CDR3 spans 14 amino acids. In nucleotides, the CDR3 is TGTGCCAGCAGACCAACAGGGATGAATCAGCCCCAGCATTTT. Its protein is CASRPTGMNQPQHF.

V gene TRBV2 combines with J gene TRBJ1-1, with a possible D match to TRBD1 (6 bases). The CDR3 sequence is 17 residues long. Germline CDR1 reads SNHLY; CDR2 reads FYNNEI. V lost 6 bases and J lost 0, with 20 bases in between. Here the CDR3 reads CASRTGTPRGMNTEAFF. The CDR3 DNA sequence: TGTGCCAGCAGGACCGGGACACCCCGAGGTATGAACACTGAAGCTTTCTTT.

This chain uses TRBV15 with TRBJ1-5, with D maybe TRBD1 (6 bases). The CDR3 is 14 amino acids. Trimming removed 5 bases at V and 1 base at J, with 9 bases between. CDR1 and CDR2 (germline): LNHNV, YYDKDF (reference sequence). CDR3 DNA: TGTGCCACCAGCGGACAGAGGAGCAATCAGCCCCAGCATTTT. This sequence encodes CATSGQRSNQPQHF.

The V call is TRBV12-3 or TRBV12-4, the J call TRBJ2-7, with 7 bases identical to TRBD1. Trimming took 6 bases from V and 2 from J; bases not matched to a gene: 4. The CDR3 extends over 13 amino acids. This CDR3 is CASSLDRTYEQYF. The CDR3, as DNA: TGTGCCAGCAGCCTGGACAGGACCTACGAGCAGTACTTC.

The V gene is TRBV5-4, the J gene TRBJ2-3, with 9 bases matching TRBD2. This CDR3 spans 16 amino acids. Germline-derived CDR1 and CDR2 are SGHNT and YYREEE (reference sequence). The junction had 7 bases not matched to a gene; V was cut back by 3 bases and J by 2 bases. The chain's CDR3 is CASSSNSGGVTDTQYF. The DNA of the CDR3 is TGTGCCAGCAGCTCGAATAGCGGGGGAGTCACAGATACGCAGTATTTT.

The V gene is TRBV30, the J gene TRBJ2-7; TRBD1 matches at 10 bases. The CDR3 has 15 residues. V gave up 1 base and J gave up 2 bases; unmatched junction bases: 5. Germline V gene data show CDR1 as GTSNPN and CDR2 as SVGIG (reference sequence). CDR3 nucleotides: TGTGCCTGGAGTGGGCCCGGGACAGGGGCCTACGAGCAGTACTTC. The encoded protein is CAWSGPGTGAYEQYF.

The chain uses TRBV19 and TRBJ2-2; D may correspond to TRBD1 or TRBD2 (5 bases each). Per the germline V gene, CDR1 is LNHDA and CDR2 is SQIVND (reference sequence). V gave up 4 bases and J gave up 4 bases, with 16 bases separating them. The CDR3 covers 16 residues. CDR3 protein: CASSTPYEGSTGELFF. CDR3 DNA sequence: TGTGCCAGTAGTACCCCCTACGAGGGGAGCACCGGGGAGCTGTTTTTT.

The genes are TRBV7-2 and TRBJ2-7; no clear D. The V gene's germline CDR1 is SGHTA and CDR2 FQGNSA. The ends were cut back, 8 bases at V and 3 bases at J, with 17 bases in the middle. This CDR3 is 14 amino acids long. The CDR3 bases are TGTGCCAGCCGGAGCCCCTTTGAGGACTACGAGCAGTACTTC. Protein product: CASRSPFEDYEQYF.

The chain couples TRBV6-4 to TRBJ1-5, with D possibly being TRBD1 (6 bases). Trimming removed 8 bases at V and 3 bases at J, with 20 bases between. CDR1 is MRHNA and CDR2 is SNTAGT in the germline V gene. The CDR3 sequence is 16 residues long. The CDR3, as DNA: TGTGCCAGCTTGACGGGGAAGGGGGGCAACAATCAGCCCCAGCATTTT. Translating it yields CASLTGKGGNNQPQHF.

In DNA form, the CDR3 reads TGCGCCAGCGGGACTAGCGGGGGGCAAGAGACCCAGTACTTC. It yields the protein CASGTSGGQETQYF. This chain connects TRBV5-1 to TRBJ2-5; 15 positions match TRBD2. After removal of 7 bases from V and 2 bases from J, the junction contained 0 bases not matched to a gene. The germline gives CDR1 SGHRS, CDR2 YFSETQ. The CDR3 is made up of 14 amino acids.

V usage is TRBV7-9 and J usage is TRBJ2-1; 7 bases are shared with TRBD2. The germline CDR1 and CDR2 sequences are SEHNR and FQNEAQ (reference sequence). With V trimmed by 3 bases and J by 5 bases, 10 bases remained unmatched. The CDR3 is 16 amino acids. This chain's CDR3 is CASSFVLGLADNEQFF. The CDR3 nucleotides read TGTGCCAGCAGCTTTGTCCTAGGCCTAGCGGACAATGAGCAGTTCTTC.

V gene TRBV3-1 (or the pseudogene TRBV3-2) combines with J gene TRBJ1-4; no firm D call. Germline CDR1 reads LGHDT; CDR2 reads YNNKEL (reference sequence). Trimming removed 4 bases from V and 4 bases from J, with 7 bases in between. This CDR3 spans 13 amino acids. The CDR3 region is CASSPFFNEKLFF. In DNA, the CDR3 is TGTGCCAGCAGCCCTTTCTTTAATGAAAAACTGTTTTTT.

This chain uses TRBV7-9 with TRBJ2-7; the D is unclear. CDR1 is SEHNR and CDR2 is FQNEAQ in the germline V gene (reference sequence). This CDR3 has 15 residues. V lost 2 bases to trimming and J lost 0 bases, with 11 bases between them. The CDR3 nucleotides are TGTGCCAGCAGCTTAATGGAACGTAGCTCCTACGAGCAGTACTTC. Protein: CASSLMERSSYEQYF. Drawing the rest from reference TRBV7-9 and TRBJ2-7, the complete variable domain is DTGVSQNPRHKITKRGQNVTFRCDPISEHNRLYWYRQTLGQGPEFLTYFQNEAQLEKSRLLSDRFSAERPKGSFSTLEIQRTEQGDSAMYLCASSLMERSSYEQYFGPGTRLTVT.

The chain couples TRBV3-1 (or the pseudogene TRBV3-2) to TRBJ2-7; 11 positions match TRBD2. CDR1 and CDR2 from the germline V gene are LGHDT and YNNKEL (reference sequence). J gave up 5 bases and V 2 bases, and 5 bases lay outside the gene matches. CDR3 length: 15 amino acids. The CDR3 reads CASSQRFSGRDEQYF. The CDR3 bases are TGTGCCAGCAGCCAACGGTTTAGCGGGAGGGACGAGCAGTACTTC.